What follows describes a single T cell receptor (beta chain). These data come from a study of blood T cell repertoires in COVID-19. Whole-study context: Collection of acute and convalescent COVID-19 samples took place in the United States, Italy and Spain. PBMCs, B-cell-depleted T cells, or T cells provided the cDNA or gDNA that made up the material.

Germline-derived CDR1 and CDR2 are SGHNT and YENEEA. The CDR3 runs to 16 residues. Germline trimming cut 5 bases from V and 7 bases from J; bases unmatched to any gene: 14. Original handling: Amplifying reference gene primers gave estimates of nucleated cell counts. Some clones are missing from TCRdb's copy, which holds only in-frame ones; the method was immunoSEQ multiplex PCR. V and J calls and clone size follow that table, whereas D and trimming were derived from the DNA. Of approximately 260,000 clones listed, about 88% are singletons. Specimen: peripheral blood. The chain couples TRBV11-3 to TRBJ1-1; 9 bases map to TRBD1. The sequence came from a woman aged 40 to 49 who had recovered from COVID-19. The CDR3 region has the DNA TGTGCCAGCAGCCGTCCGGGACAGGGCTTTTCGGGTGAAGCTTTCTTT. It codes for CASSRPGQGFSGEAFF.